This record looks at one T cell receptor (beta chain) sequence and its context. Its antigen is still unknown. The sample belongs to a study of cytomegalovirus exposure and HLA in healthy donors. Study results and limitations: Later analysis identified a missense DCLRE1C variant that was linked to TCR beta V- and J-gene trimming. Researchers catalogued about 150 TCR beta chains as cytomegalovirus-associated.

CDR1 and CDR2 from the germline V gene are MNHNY and SVGAGI (reference sequence). The V end lost 2 bases, the J end lost 4 bases, and 12 bases lay between the germline ends. This CDR3 is 14 amino acids long. 60 Vbeta and 13 Jbeta primers were used in PCR. Sequencing was performed with immunoSEQ multiplex PCR; in TCRdb, only in-frame clones are kept and a portion is missing. The sample shows 150,000 to 200,000 clones, over 80% of them seen only once. The sample consisted of PBMCs. The chain recombines TRBV6-6 with TRBJ2-7, with TRBD2 as a possible D gene (6 bases). This TCR derives from a man aged 50-60 years in good health and CMV-seropositive. The CDR3 spells CASSYGRGPYEQYF. The CDR3 DNA sequence: TGTGCCAGCAGTTACGGGCGGGGCCCGTACGAGCAGTACTTC.